A single sample is the source of the 30 T cell receptor beta chains below, sequenced in a study of blood T cell repertoires in COVID-19. Some clones are missing from TCRdb's copy, which holds only in-frame ones; the method was immunoSEQ multiplex PCR. The table lists 200,000 to 250,000 clones, around four fifths of them singletons. Sequencing was carried out using peripheral blood. The receptors derive from a woman aged 80 or over with active or convalescent COVID-19.

This clone came up a few times. J is TRBJ1-5 and V is TRBV3-1 (or the pseudogene TRBV3-2), with D possibly being TRBD1 (6 bases). Trimming removed 4 bases from V and 2 bases from J, with 15 bases in between. The CDR3 is made up of 16 amino acids. The germline V gene encodes CDR1 LGHDT and CDR2 YNNKEL (reference sequence). CDR3: CASSPWAGAGNQPQHF. In DNA, the CDR3 is TGTGCCAGCAGCCCCTGGGCAGGGGCTGGCAATCAGCCCCAGCATTTT.

The chain combines TRBV7-3 with TRBJ2-3; TRBD1 is a possible D gene (6 bases). Trimming pared 5 bases from V and 2 bases from J, leaving 11 bases between. This CDR3 is 14 amino acids long. Germline V gene data show CDR1 as SGHTA and CDR2 as FQGTGA. CDR3 bases: TGTGCCAGCAGCCCAGGACAGACCACAGATACGCAGTATTTT. Its translation: CASSPGQTTDTQYF.

This chain links TRBV5-8 with TRBJ2-4; D may be TRBD2 (6 bases). CDR1 is SGHTS and CDR2 is YDEGEE in the germline V gene. CDR3 length: 15 amino acids. The V and J ends lost 4 bases and 3 bases respectively, with 14 bases between them. Here the CDR3 reads CASSLGGLGKNIQYF. The CDR3, as DNA: TGTGCCAGCAGCCTCGGAGGGTTGGGCAAAAACATTCAGTACTTC.

This clone has just one count. CDR3 coding DNA: TGTGCCAGCAGTTTCTTCTCTTACGAGCAGTACTTC. Protein product: CASSFFSYEQYF. This sequence joins TRBV12-3 or TRBV12-4 and TRBJ2-7; D is unresolved. Trimming removed 3 bases from V and 4 bases from J, with 7 bases in between. The CDR3 consists of 12 residues.

This clone was seen only once. The rearrangement joins TRBV30 to TRBJ2-3, with 8 bases that match TRBD2. The CDR3 has 19 residues. Germline CDR1 is GTSNPN and CDR2 is SVGIG (reference sequence). Trimming cost V 1 base and J 6 bases; bases outside gene matches: 21. The CDR3 nucleotides read TGTGCCTGGAGTGCGCTAAGTGGGGTGGGAGCGGGAGCGGGCGATACGCAGTATTTT. This encodes CAWSALSGVGAGAGDTQYF.

The V gene is TRBV5-1, the J gene TRBJ2-3; 8 bases match TRBD1. Trimming at V came to 0 bases and at J to 4 bases, leaving 7 bases not matched to a gene. Germline CDR1 and CDR2: SGHRS and YFSETQ. CDR3 length: 16 residues. The CDR3 loop is CASSLDGQGRSDTQYF. The CDR3 DNA reads TGCGCCAGCAGCTTGGACGGACAGGGCAGGTCAGATACGCAGTATTTT.

In its sample, this clone was seen once. This chain uses TRBV7-5 with TRBJ1-4; the table's TRBD1 call for D was not verified on the DNA. TRBV7-5 is a known pseudogene. The CDR3 loop spans 17 amino acids. CDR3 loop: CARSLAQGLRTNEKLFF. CDR3 nucleotide sequence: TGTGCCAGAAGCTTAGCGCAGGGGTTGCGAACTAATGAAAAACTGTTTTTT.

This chain links TRBV10-3 with TRBJ2-7, with 10 bases lining up with TRBD1. J gave up 1 base and V 4 bases, and 1 base lay outside the gene matches. Germline assignment: CDR1 ENHRY and CDR2 SYGVKD. The length of the CDR3 is 14 residues. The CDR3 coding sequence is TGTGCCATCAGTGGGACAGGGGGATCCTACGAGCAGTACTTC. Its protein product is CAISGTGGSYEQYF.

The chain links TRBV18 to TRBJ1-5; possibly TRBD1 for D (6 bases). The CDR3 is 14 residues long. The V gene's germline CDR1 is KGHSH and CDR2 LQKENI. V lost 4 bases and J lost 2, with 9 bases in between. Here the CDR3 reads CASSQDRRNQPQHF. DNA for the CDR3: TGTGCCAGCTCACAGGACAGACGCAATCAGCCCCAGCATTTT.

This rearrangement joins TRBV7-2 to TRBJ2-2; maybe TRBD2 (5 bases). CDR3 size: 17 residues. Germline CDR1 and CDR2: SGHTA and FQGNSA. Trimming left V 5 bases short and J 1 base short, with 17 bases between. The CDR3 protein is CASSPYFGGQNTGELFF. The CDR3 DNA reads TGTGCCAGCAGCCCCTATTTTGGAGGCCAGAACACCGGGGAGCTGTTTTTT.

The chain is built from TRBV28 and TRBJ2-4; TRBD2 matches at 8 bases. Germline CDR1 and CDR2: MDHEN and SYDVKM. The ends lost 3 bases at V and 0 bases at J; junction bases unmatched: 13. The CDR3 is 19 residues long. CDR3 residues: CASSFSGASGPLAKNIQYF. The DNA for the CDR3 is TGTGCCAGCAGTTTCTCGGGGGCTAGCGGGCCTCTAGCCAAAAACATTCAGTACTTC.

This chain joins TRBV11-3 and TRBJ1-6, with D unresolved. Germline CDR1 and CDR2: SGHNT and YENEEA. The germline V and J ends were trimmed by 3 bases and 8 bases, with 8 bases remaining between them. The CDR3 sequence is 13 residues long. In DNA form, the CDR3 reads TGTGCCAGCAGCTTCTCTCAGGATTCACCCCTCCACTTT. Protein: CASSFSQDSPLHF. Together with reference TRBV11-3 and TRBJ1-6, the CDR3 gives the full variable domain: EAGVVQSPRYKIIEKKQPVAFWCNPISGHNTLYWYLQNLGQGPELLIRYENEEAVDDSQLPKDRFSAERLKGVDSTLKIQPAELGDSAVYLCASSFSQDSPLHFGNGTRLTVT.

V usage is TRBV4-3 and J usage is TRBJ1-5; possible D gene TRBD1, 5 bases. CDR1 and CDR2 from the germline V gene are LGHNA and YSLEER. Trimming left V 4 bases short and J 4 bases short, with 23 bases between. This CDR3 has 18 residues. The CDR3 here is CASSPELQETRLNQPQHF. CDR3 nucleotide sequence: TGCGCCAGCAGCCCCGAGTTACAGGAAACCCGCCTTAATCAGCCCCAGCATTTT.

The gene calls are TRBV19 and TRBJ2-7; 11 bases align to TRBD1. Germline values: CDR1 LNHDA, CDR2 SQIVND (reference sequence). J gave up 6 bases and V 3 bases, and 10 bases lay outside the gene matches. There are 16 residues in the CDR3. For the CDR3, the DNA is TGTGCCAGTAGTATCGCCTACCGGACAGGGGGCCGCGAGCAGTACTTC. This gives the protein CASSIAYRTGGREQYF.

The chain combines TRBV3-1 (or the pseudogene TRBV3-2) with TRBJ1-2; 9 bases are a match to TRBD1. The CDR3 is 16 residues long. V trimming: 0 bases; J trimming: 4 bases; junction bases outside the gene matches: 6. Germline CDR1 reads LGHDT; CDR2 reads YNNKEL (reference sequence). CDR3 sequence reads: CASSQDGTGTFYGYTF. The CDR3 nucleotides read TGTGCCAGCAGCCAAGATGGGACAGGGACTTTCTATGGCTACACCTTC.

The rearrangement joins TRBV6-5 to TRBJ2-5; possibly TRBD2 for D (7 bases). V was shortened by 7 bases and J by 0 bases, with 15 bases between the two germline ends. The CDR3 loop spans 15 amino acids. Germline CDR1 is MNHEY and CDR2 is SVGAGI. The CDR3 protein is CASTNGGPYQETQYF. As DNA, the CDR3 is TGTGCCAGCACGAACGGGGGGCCGTACCAAGAGACCCAGTACTTC.

The rearrangement uses TRBV2 and TRBJ2-7; D might be TRBD2 (6 bases). The germline V gene has CDR1 SNHLY and CDR2 FYNNEI. CDR3 length equals 15 residues. V shed 3 bases and J shed 4 bases, with 16 bases lying between them. CDR3 sequence (DNA): TGTGCCAGCAGTGAGAGTCGACTAGTTACGTACGAGCAGTACTTC. It is translated as CASSESRLVTYEQYF.

The chain links TRBV5-4 to TRBJ1-1, with unresolved D. This CDR3 comprises 15 residues. From germline, CDR1 is SGHNT and CDR2 YYREEE (reference sequence). V was clipped by 0 bases and J by 0 bases, with 9 bases between them. CDR3 sequence reads: CASSLEAGLNTEAFF. The CDR3, as DNA: TGTGCCAGCAGCTTGGAGGCAGGCCTGAACACTGAAGCTTTCTTT.

V is TRBV10-3 and J is TRBJ1-2; 8 bases are shared with TRBD1. V shed 4 bases, J shed 4 bases, and the junction held 8 bases outside the gene matches. The germline CDR1 and CDR2 sequences are ENHRY and SYGVKD. This CDR3 spans 15 amino acids. The CDR3 spells CAISGGQGAIYGYTF. As DNA, the CDR3 is TGTGCCATCAGTGGGGGTCAGGGGGCCATCTATGGCTACACCTTC.

The chain employs TRBV19 and TRBJ1-6; D unresolved. The CDR3 has 15 amino acids. V was clipped by 0 bases and J by 10 bases, with 13 bases between them. The germline gives CDR1 LNHDA, CDR2 SQIVND (reference sequence). CDR3 residues: CASSIEGAGGSPLHF. CDR3 nucleotides: TGTGCCAGTAGTATAGAGGGTGCCGGCGGATCACCCCTCCACTTT.

V and J are TRBV28 and TRBJ1-5, with D unresolved. Germline V gene sequence: CDR1 MDHEN, CDR2 SYDVKM. The CDR3 length is 12 residues. V was clipped by 6 bases and J by 4 bases, with 7 bases between them. In DNA form, the CDR3 reads TGTGCCAGCAGACCTAATAATCAGCCCCAGCATTTT. Translating it yields CASRPNNQPQHF.

The chain links TRBV4-3 to TRBJ1-2, with 8 bases matching TRBD1. Germline V gene data show CDR1 as LGHNA and CDR2 as YSLEER. Trimming removed 1 base from V and 4 bases from J; junction bases left unmatched: 2. The CDR3 contains 14 residues. The CDR3 loop reads CASSQATGGYGYTF. In DNA, the CDR3 is TGCGCCAGCAGCCAAGCTACAGGGGGCTATGGCTACACCTTC.

This sequence joins TRBV7-9 and TRBJ1-1; TRBD1 agrees at 8 bases. In germline, CDR1 is SEHNR, CDR2 FQNEAQ (reference sequence). J was trimmed by 3 bases and V by 7 bases; bases with no gene match: 16. There are 17 residues in the CDR3. The CDR3 DNA sequence: TGTGCCAGCATTCCAGTTTTAGGACAGGGAGGGTACACTGAAGCTTTCTTT. Translating gives CASIPVLGQGGYTEAFF.

This chain uses TRBV18 with TRBJ1-1; 9 bases are a match to TRBD1. The ends lost 3 bases at V and 7 bases at J; junction bases unmatched: 9. The CDR3 contains 15 residues. The germline V gene has CDR1 KGHSH and CDR2 LQKENI. The CDR3 nucleotides are TGTGCCAGCTCACCCCAATGGGGGACAGGGTTTGAAGCTTTCTTT. It is translated as CASSPQWGTGFEAFF.

The chain employs TRBV18 and TRBJ1-5; 10 bases match TRBD1. V lost 6 bases to trimming and J lost 5 bases; unmatched junction nucleotides: 7. The CDR3 totals 15 residues. From germline, CDR1 is KGHSH and CDR2 LQKENI. The CDR3 DNA is TGTGCCAGCTCCCCAACTGGGACAGGGGATCAGCCCCAGCATTTT. Its protein product is CASSPTGTGDQPQHF.

V gene TRBV5-4 combines with J gene TRBJ2-1, with D maybe TRBD2 (6 bases). CDR1 is SGHNT, CDR2 YYREEE, per germline (reference sequence). The CDR3 totals 12 residues. The V end lost 4 bases, the J end lost 6 bases, and 8 bases lay between the germline ends. The CDR3 sequence: CASSRDSNEQFF. As DNA, the CDR3 is TGTGCCAGCAGCCGGGACTCCAATGAGCAGTTCTTC.

The chain links TRBV10-3 to TRBJ1-2, with D maybe TRBD1 (5 bases). V was pared by 3 bases and J by 2 bases, with 16 bases between. CDR1 and CDR2 from the germline V gene are ENHRY and SYGVKD. The CDR3 length is 16 residues. This CDR3 reads CAISDPDRKLNYGYTF. CDR3 nucleotides: TGTGCCATCAGTGACCCCGACAGAAAACTGAACTATGGCTACACCTTC.

The chain employs TRBV6-5 and TRBJ1-2; tentatively, D is TRBD1 (6 bases). Germline lookup yields CDR1 MNHEY and CDR2 SVGAGI. Trimming took 2 bases from V and 1 from J, leaving 11 bases between them. The CDR3 covers 15 residues. The CDR3 nucleotides read TGTGCCAGCAGTTACCTGAGACAGGATAACTATGGCTACACCTTC. Translated: CASSYLRQDNYGYTF.

This clone has a single count. V and J are TRBV7-2 and TRBJ1-2; no definite D call. There are 14 residues in the CDR3. Germline loops: CDR1 SGHTA, CDR2 FQGNSA. V lost 1 base, J lost 2 bases, and 8 bases lay in between. The CDR3, as DNA: TGTGCCAGCAGCTTAGGACTTCCAAACTATGGCTACACCTTC. As protein: CASSLGLPNYGYTF.

This chain links TRBV3-1 (or the pseudogene TRBV3-2) with TRBJ2-1; TRBD2 agrees at 10 bases. Germline V lookup: CDR1 LGHDT, CDR2 YNNKEL (reference sequence). This CDR3 is built from 16 residues. With 3 bases clipped from V and 12 bases from J, the junction kept 14 bases outside the gene matches. CDR3 nucleotide sequence: TGTGCCAGCAGCCACGAAACCCTAGCGGGGGTCGGAGGGCAGTTCTTC. This encodes CASSHETLAGVGGQFF.